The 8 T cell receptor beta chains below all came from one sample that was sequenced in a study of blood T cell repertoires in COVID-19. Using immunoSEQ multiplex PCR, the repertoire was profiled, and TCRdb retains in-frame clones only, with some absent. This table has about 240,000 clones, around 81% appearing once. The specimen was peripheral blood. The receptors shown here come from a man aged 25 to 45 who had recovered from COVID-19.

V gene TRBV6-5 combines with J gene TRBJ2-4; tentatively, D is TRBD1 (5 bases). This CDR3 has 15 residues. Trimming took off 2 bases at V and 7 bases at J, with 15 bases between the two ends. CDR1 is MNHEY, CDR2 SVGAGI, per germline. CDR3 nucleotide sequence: TGTGCCAGCAGTTACGACAGTGGAACCTCCAACATTCAGTACTTC. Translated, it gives CASSYDSGTSNIQYF.

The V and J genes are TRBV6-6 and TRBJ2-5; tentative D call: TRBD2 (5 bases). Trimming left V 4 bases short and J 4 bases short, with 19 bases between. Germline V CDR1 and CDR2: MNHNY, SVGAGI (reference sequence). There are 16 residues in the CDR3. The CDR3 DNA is TGTGCCAGCAGTTTTCCCGAAATGCGGGTAAGAGAGACCCAGTACTTC. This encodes CASSFPEMRVRETQYF.

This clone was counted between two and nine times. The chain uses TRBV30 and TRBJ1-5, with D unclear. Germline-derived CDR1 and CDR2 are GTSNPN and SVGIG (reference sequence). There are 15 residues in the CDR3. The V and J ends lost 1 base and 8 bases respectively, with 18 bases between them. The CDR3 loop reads CAWSDDMRAWEPQHF. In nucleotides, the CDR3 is TGTGCCTGGAGTGATGACATGAGGGCCTGGGAGCCCCAGCATTTT.

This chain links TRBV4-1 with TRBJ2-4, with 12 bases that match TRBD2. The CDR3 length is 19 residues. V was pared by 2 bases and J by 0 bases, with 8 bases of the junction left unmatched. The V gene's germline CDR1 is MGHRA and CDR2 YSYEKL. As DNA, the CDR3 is TGCGCCAGCAGCCAACAACTAGCGGGGGGTTTTCTAGCCAAAAACATTCAGTACTTC. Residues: CASSQQLAGGFLAKNIQYF.

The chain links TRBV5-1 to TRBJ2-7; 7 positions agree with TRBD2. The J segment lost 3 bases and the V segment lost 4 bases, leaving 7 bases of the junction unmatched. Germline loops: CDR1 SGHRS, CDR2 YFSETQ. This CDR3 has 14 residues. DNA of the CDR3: TGCGCCAGCAGCCCCGGGGGAGGGGACTACGAGCAGTACTTC. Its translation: CASSPGGGDYEQYF.

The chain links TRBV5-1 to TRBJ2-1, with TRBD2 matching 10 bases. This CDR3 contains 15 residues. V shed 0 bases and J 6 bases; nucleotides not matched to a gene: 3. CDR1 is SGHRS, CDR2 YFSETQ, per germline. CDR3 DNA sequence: TGCGCCAGCAGCTTGGGTACTAGCGGGGTCAATGAGCAGTTCTTC. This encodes CASSLGTSGVNEQFF.

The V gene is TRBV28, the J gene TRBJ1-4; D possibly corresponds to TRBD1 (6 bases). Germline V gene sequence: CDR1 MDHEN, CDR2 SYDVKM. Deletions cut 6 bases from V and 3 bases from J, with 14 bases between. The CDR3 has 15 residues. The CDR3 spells CASRLPGTSNEKLFF. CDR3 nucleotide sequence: TGTGCCAGCAGACTTCCCGGGACATCTAATGAAAAACTGTTTTTT.

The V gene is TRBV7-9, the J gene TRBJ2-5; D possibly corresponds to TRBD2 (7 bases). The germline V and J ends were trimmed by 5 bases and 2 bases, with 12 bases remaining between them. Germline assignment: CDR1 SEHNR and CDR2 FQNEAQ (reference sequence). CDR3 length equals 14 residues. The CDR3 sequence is CASSNRGGQETQYF. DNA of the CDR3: TGTGCCAGCAGCAATAGGGGGGGTCAAGAGACCCAGTACTTC. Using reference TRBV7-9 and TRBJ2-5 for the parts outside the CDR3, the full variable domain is DTGVSQNPRHKITKRGQNVTFRCDPISEHNRLYWYRQTLGQGPEFLTYFQNEAQLEKSRLLSDRFSAERPKGSFSTLEIQRTEQGDSAMYLCASSNRGGQETQYFGPGTRLLVL.